The sequence of this T cell receptor (beta chain) was determined in a study of cytomegalovirus exposure and HLA in healthy donors. Germline V gene sequence: CDR1 LNHNV, CDR2 YYDKDF (reference sequence). CDR3 length: 15 residues. The germline V and J ends were trimmed by 0 bases and 1 base, with 9 bases remaining between them. The PCR made use of 60 Vbeta and 13 Jbeta primers. The method was immunoSEQ multiplex PCR; TCRdb's version includes in-frame clones alone and lacks a portion of them. The sample has about 120,000 clones; around 77% are singletons. Material: PBMCs. The origin of this receptor is a woman in her twenties or thirties in good health and CMV-seropositive. V and J are TRBV15 and TRBJ1-1; D possibly corresponds to TRBD1 (5 bases). CDR3 loop: CATSREGGGNTEAFF. The CDR3 DNA reads TGTGCCACCAGCAGAGAGGGGGGAGGGAACACTGAAGCTTTCTTT.